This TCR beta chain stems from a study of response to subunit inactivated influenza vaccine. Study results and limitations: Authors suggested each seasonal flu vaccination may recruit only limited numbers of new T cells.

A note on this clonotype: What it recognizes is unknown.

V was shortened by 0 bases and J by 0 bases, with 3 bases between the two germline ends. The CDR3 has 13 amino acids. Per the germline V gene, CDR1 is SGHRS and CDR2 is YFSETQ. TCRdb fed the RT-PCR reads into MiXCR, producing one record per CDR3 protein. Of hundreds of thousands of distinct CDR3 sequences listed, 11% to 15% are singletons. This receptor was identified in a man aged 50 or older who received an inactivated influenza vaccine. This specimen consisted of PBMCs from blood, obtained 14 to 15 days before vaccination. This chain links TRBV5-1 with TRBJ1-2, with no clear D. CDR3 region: CASSLVTNYGYTF. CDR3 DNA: TGCGCCAGCAGCTTGGTAACTAACTATGGCTACACCTTC.